This entry lists 2 T cell receptor beta chains sequenced from one sample in a study of Graves' ophthalmopathy and Graves' hyperthyroidism. The study amplified TCR beta CDR3 regions using RNA transcripts. The workflow started with a first-round RT-PCR run with HTBI primers and then moved on to a second-round multiplex PCR. One entry per CDR3 protein, called by TCRdb with MiXCR from the multiplex PCR reads. The sample holds 900,000 to 1,200,000 distinct CDR3 sequences, about 35% seen once. The specimen was peripheral blood or thyroid tissue (not recorded which). The receptors come from an adult man with Graves' hyperthyroidism.

This clonotype has a single count. The chain employs TRBV3-1 and TRBJ1-1; a weak D match, TRBD1 (5 bases). V was pared by 2 bases and J by 4 bases, with 8 bases between. CDR3 length: 13 residues. Germline assignment: CDR1 LGHDT and CDR2 YNNKEL (reference sequence). CDR3 sequence reads: CASSQNQGTEAFF. In nucleotides, the CDR3 is TGTGCCAGCAGCCAAAATCAGGGCACTGAAGCTTTCTTT.

This clonotype was seen ten or more times. The chain is built from TRBV2 and TRBJ1-4; D call uncertain. The V and J ends lost 4 bases and 5 bases respectively, with 8 bases between them. CDR1 SNHLY and CDR2 FYNNEI come from the germline V gene. The CDR3 length is 13 residues. The DNA of the CDR3 is TGTGCCAGCAGTGCTTCGAGGAATGAAAAACTGTTTTTT. Translated: CASSASRNEKLFF.